The 22 T cell receptor beta chains listed next were all sequenced from one sample in a study of blood T cells in healthy people across ages. Through a sample-barcoded 5' primer and a J-beta primer mix, a second PCR was run for about 6 to 11 cycles. TCRdb re-analysed the 5' RACE reads in MiXCR, keeping a single row per CDR3 protein. The sample lists roughly 680,000 distinct CDR3 sequences, approximately 52% occurring once. The sequencing input was blood. These receptors all stem from a woman of 80 years or more in good health.

This clonotype has a count of ten or more. The chain has TRBV7-3 and TRBJ2-1; perhaps D is TRBD1 or TRBD2 (5 bases each). This CDR3 is built from 15 residues. The germline V gene has CDR1 SGHTA and CDR2 FQGTGA. V lost 5 bases and J lost 2, with 13 bases in between. The CDR3 region is CASSPQWGPYNEQFF. CDR3 coding DNA: TGTGCCAGCAGCCCTCAGTGGGGACCCTACAATGAGCAGTTCTTC.

Ten or more counts support this clonotype. The genes are TRBV5-1 and TRBJ2-3; no definite D call. V gave up 4 bases and J gave up 0 bases, with 12 bases separating them. The V gene's germline CDR1 is SGHRS and CDR2 YFSETQ. The CDR3 covers 15 residues. CDR3 coding DNA: TGCGCCAGCAGCGACCCCCTCGTCAGCACAGATACGCAGTATTTT. It encodes CASSDPLVSTDTQYF.

This clonotype was seen a handful of times. The CDR3 DNA reads as TGCAGTGCTAGGACCCTCCTGACTCGCGGGAGCACAGATACGCAGTATTTT. Encoded protein: CSARTLLTRGSTDTQYF. This chain uses TRBV20-1 with TRBJ2-3; TRBD2 might be the D (5 bases). Germline CDR1 and CDR2: DFQATT and SNEGSKA (reference sequence). Trimming pared 3 bases from V and 0 bases from J, leaving 19 bases between. The CDR3 is made up of 17 amino acids.

The chain employs TRBV5-1 and TRBJ2-7; TRBD2 matches at 8 bases. This CDR3 has 16 residues. After removal of 0 bases from V and 0 bases from J, the junction contained 5 bases not matched to a gene. From germline, CDR1 is SGHRS and CDR2 YFSETQ. The CDR3 region is CASSLALAGRSYEQYF. Written as DNA, the CDR3 is TGCGCCAGCAGCTTGGCCCTAGCGGGCCGCTCCTACGAGCAGTACTTC.

V usage is TRBV5-1 and J usage is TRBJ2-5, with no clear D. Trimming stripped 5 bases from V and 2 bases from J, with 10 bases between. Germline-derived CDR1 and CDR2 are SGHRS and YFSETQ. The CDR3 runs to 13 residues. CDR3 amino acids: CASSSSPQETQYF. The CDR3 coding sequence is TGCGCCAGCAGTTCCTCACCTCAAGAGACCCAGTACTTC.

The chain links TRBV4-1 to TRBJ2-7, with 8 nucleotides matching TRBD2. Germline CDR1 MGHRA, CDR2 YSYEKL. Trimming at V came to 4 bases and at J to 5 bases, leaving 7 bases not matched to a gene. This CDR3 contains 14 residues. CDR3 loop: CASSPFRTSNEQYF. The CDR3 bases are TGCGCCAGCAGCCCCTTCCGGACTAGCAACGAGCAGTACTTC.

Comments on this clonotype: This sequence may be a read error, since a much larger clone differs from it by one base. The V gene is TRBV3-1, the J gene TRBJ2-4, with D unresolved. The DNA end lines up better with TRBJ2-7; the J call may be wrong. The V gene's germline CDR1 is LGHDT and CDR2 YNNKEL (reference sequence). The CDR3 consists of 14 residues. The CDR3 protein is CASSQYRPPYEQYF. CDR3 bases: TGTGCCAGCAGCCAATATCGGCCACCCTACGAGCAGTACTTC.

The V gene is TRBV7-2, the J gene TRBJ1-6; D unclear. The V end lost 3 bases, the J end lost 8 bases, and 14 bases lay between the germline ends. CDR1 and CDR2 from the germline V gene are SGHTA and FQGNSA. CDR3 length equals 15 residues. The CDR3 coding sequence is TGTGCCAGCAGCTTCCCCCGTGGAGCAGATTCACCCCTCCACTTT. Amino acids: CASSFPRGADSPLHF.

The chain recombines TRBV12-3 or TRBV12-4 with TRBJ2-3; D may be TRBD1 or TRBD2 (6 bases each). Trimming left V 1 base short and J 3 bases short, with 20 bases between. This CDR3 region has 18 residues. For the CDR3, the DNA is TGTGCCAGCAGTTTAGTTGTGGGGGGCAATAAGGGAACAGATACGCAGTATTTT. This translates into CASSLVVGGNKGTDTQYF.

V and J are TRBV25-1 and TRBJ1-4; D not certain. This CDR3 is built from 13 residues. CDR1 and CDR2 (germline): MGHDK, SYGVNS. V lost 6 bases, J lost 8 bases, and 13 bases lay in between. This chain's CDR3 is CASRGVIGEKLFF. Here the CDR3 DNA reads TGTGCCAGCAGGGGTGTGATTGGGGAAAAACTGTTTTTT.

Notes on this clonotype: One end of the junction is discordant with germline, which a read error may explain. The chain links TRBV12-3 or TRBV12-4 to TRBJ2-2, with D possibly being TRBD1 or TRBD2 (5 bases each). The CDR3 sequence is 14 residues long. For the CDR3, the DNA is TGTGCCAGCAGTCCCCAGGGTACCCCCGGGGAGCCGTTTTTT. Its translation is CASSPQGTPGEPFF.

In its sample, this clonotype was seen once. The CDR3 loop reads CASSDGQVSNQPQHF. CDR3 bases: TGTGCCAGCAGCGACGGACAGGTCAGCAATCAGCCCCAGCATTTT. The chain employs TRBV7-2 and TRBJ1-5; TRBD1 aligns across 7 bases. CDR1 SGHTA and CDR2 FQGNSA come from the germline V gene. The CDR3 extends over 15 amino acids. Trimming cost V 5 bases and J 1 base; bases outside gene matches: 5.

This clonotype showed up many times. The chain carries TRBV5-1 and TRBJ2-3; 14 bases align to TRBD2. The CDR3 runs to 17 residues. Germline lookup yields CDR1 SGHRS and CDR2 YFSETQ. V lost 2 bases to trimming and J lost 6 bases; unmatched junction nucleotides: 8. CDR3 residues: CASSFPGLAGERDTQYF. The DNA of the CDR3 is TGCGCCAGCAGCTTCCCGGGACTAGCGGGGGAACGGGATACGCAGTATTTT. The variable domain in full, with the rest retrieved from reference TRBV5-1 and TRBJ2-3, is KAGVTQTPRYLIKTRGQQVTLSCSPISGHRSVSWYQQTPGQGLQFLFEYFSETQRNKGNFPGRFSGRQFSNSRSEMNVSTLELGDSALYLCASSFPGLAGERDTQYFGPGTRLTVL.

This clonotype was seen repeatedly, ten times or more. The gene calls are TRBV28 and TRBJ2-5, with D unclear. The V end lost 4 bases, the J end lost 3 bases, and 9 bases lay between the germline ends. The CDR3 runs to 13 residues. The germline gives CDR1 MDHEN, CDR2 SYDVKM. The CDR3 region is CASSYSSKETQYF. CDR3 sequence (DNA): TGTGCCAGCAGTTACTCCTCCAAAGAGACCCAGTACTTC. Filled out from reference TRBV28 and TRBJ2-5, the complete variable domain reads DVKVTQSSRYLVKRTGEKVFLECVQDMDHENMFWYRQDPGLGLRLIYFSYDVKMKEKGDIPEGYSVSREKKERFSLILESASTNQTSMYLCASSYSSKETQYFGPGTRLLVL.

This clonotype was counted at least ten times. CDR3 region: CASSYRGNGYTF. The CDR3 region has the DNA TGTGCCAGCAGTTATAGAGGGAATGGCTACACCTTC. The J gene is TRBJ1-2, the V gene TRBV6-6; no firm D call. This CDR3 is built from 12 residues. Trimming took off 3 bases at V and 6 bases at J, with 8 bases between the two ends. The germline V gene encodes CDR1 MNHNY and CDR2 SVGAGI (reference sequence).

The V gene is TRBV7-3, the J gene TRBJ2-2; D is unclear. Germline-derived CDR1 and CDR2 are SGHTA and FQGTGA. The V and J ends lost 5 bases and 6 bases respectively, with 10 bases between them. The CDR3 is 13 residues long. The DNA for the CDR3 is TGTGCCAGCAGCCCCTGGGGTCCCGGGGAGCTGTTTTTT. It encodes CASSPWGPGELFF.

This clonotype was seen at least ten times. This chain links TRBV7-2 with TRBJ1-2; D might be TRBD1 (6 bases). V lost 5 bases, J lost 6 bases, and 22 bases lay in between. The CDR3 spans 16 residues. Germline CDR1 reads SGHTA; CDR2 reads FQGNSA. CDR3 residues: CASSGYQQGTDNGYTF. CDR3 bases: TGTGCCAGCAGCGGTTACCAACAGGGAACGGATAATGGCTACACCTTC.

The chain couples TRBV25-1 to TRBJ1-2, with 7 bases fitting TRBD1. Trimming cost V 4 bases and J 4 bases; bases outside gene matches: 18. The V gene's germline CDR1 is MGHDK and CDR2 SYGVNS. This CDR3 has 18 amino acids. The CDR3, as DNA: TGTGCCAGCAGTGGGGGGCCTGGACAGGAAGGGCTAGGCTATGGCTACACCTTC. Encoded protein: CASSGGPGQEGLGYGYTF.

V and J are TRBV2 and TRBJ2-3, with D tentatively TRBD2 (7 bases). Germline CDR1 and CDR2: SNHLY and FYNNEI. Trimming removed 10 bases at V and 6 bases at J, with 23 bases between. The CDR3 loop spans 15 amino acids. The DNA of the CDR3 is TGTGCCAACTCCAGCGACCGGGGGGCCGGGGATACGCAGTATTTT. Amino acid sequence: CANSSDRGAGDTQYF.

This clonotype was counted between two and nine times. The chain combines TRBV12-3 or TRBV12-4 with TRBJ2-2; 9 bases align to TRBD2. The CDR3 is made up of 16 amino acids. V trimming: 3 bases; J trimming: 2 bases; junction bases outside the gene matches: 4. CDR3 nucleotides: TGTGCCAGCAGTTTTCGGCGGGAGGGCAACACCGGGGAGCTGTTTTTT. It specifies CASSFRREGNTGELFF.

This clonotype was counted at least ten times. The chain employs TRBV7-2 and TRBJ1-4, with a tentative D call TRBD1 (6 bases). Deletions cut 5 bases from V and 0 bases from J, with 10 bases between. Per germline, CDR1 SGHTA and CDR2 FQGNSA. The CDR3 is 15 amino acids. CDR3: CASSLGQSTNEKLFF. CDR3 DNA: TGTGCCAGCAGCCTCGGACAGTCAACTAATGAAAAACTGTTTTTT.

V and J are TRBV20-1 and TRBJ1-2, with a tentative D call TRBD1 (6 bases). V lost 5 bases and J lost 6, with 16 bases in between. CDR3 length equals 13 residues. Looked up from germline, CDR1 is DFQATT and CDR2 is SNEGSKA (reference sequence). The CDR3 DNA reads as TGCAGTGCTGTAGGGCAGGGGAACAATGGCTACACCTTC. This sequence encodes CSAVGQGNNGYTF.